Shown below are 20 T cell receptor beta chains from a single sample sequenced in a study of cytomegalovirus exposure and HLA in healthy donors. Use of 60 Vbeta and 13 Jbeta primers characterized the PCR. Generated by immunoSEQ multiplex PCR, the TCRdb table keeps only in-frame clones and is missing some. The sample includes 120,000 or so clones, roughly 80% of them seen just once. Source material: PBMCs. All receptors come from a woman in her thirties or forties in good health and CMV-seropositive.

This sequence joins TRBV29-1 and TRBJ1-2; TRBD1 agrees at 8 bases. The length of the CDR3 is 12 residues. After removal of 7 bases from V and 4 bases from J, the junction contained 5 bases not matched to a gene. Per germline, CDR1 SQVTM and CDR2 ANQGSEA. CDR3 in DNA: TGCAGCGCCCCAGGGGGCGGCTATGGCTACACCTTC. Its translation: CSAPGGGYGYTF.

This sequence joins TRBV4-3 and TRBJ1-1; D is undetermined. The length of the CDR3 is 16 residues. The V end lost 0 bases, the J end lost 5 bases, and 16 bases lay between the germline ends. Germline V CDR1 and CDR2: LGHNA, YSLEER. The DNA for the CDR3 is TGCGCCAGCAGCCAAGATCCTCGGCAGGTTAAAACTGAAGCTTTCTTT. Translation gives CASSQDPRQVKTEAFF.

The chain couples TRBV5-6 to TRBJ1-4; D not resolved. This CDR3 spans 15 amino acids. Germline V gene sequence: CDR1 SGHDT, CDR2 YYEEEE. V lost 4 bases and J 4 bases, leaving 14 bases between the germline ends. The CDR3 sequence is CASSVRGRVNEKLFF. In DNA, the CDR3 is TGTGCCAGCAGCGTCCGGGGTAGGGTTAATGAAAAACTGTTTTTT. Using reference TRBV5-6 and TRBJ1-4 for the parts outside the CDR3, the full variable domain is DAGVTQSPTHLIKTRGQQVTLRCSPKSGHDTVSWYQQALGQGPQFIFQYYEEEERQRGNFPDRFSGHQFPNYSSELNVNALLLGDSALYLCASSVRGRVNEKLFFGSGTQLSVL.

The V and J genes are TRBV6-6 and TRBJ2-2, with 13 bases identical to TRBD2. CDR1 is MNHNY and CDR2 is SVGAGI in the germline V gene (reference sequence). V lost 8 bases to trimming and J lost 5 bases; unmatched junction nucleotides: 2. This CDR3 is built from 14 residues. CDR3 in amino acids: CASEGLAGTGELFF. The CDR3 nucleotides read TGTGCCAGCGAGGGACTAGCGGGAACCGGGGAGCTGTTTTTT.

The rearrangement links TRBV10-3 to TRBJ1-1; perhaps TRBD1 as D (6 bases). This CDR3 region has 15 residues. The ends were cut back, 6 bases at V and 0 bases at J, with 14 bases in the middle. In germline, CDR1 is ENHRY, CDR2 SYGVKD. This chain's CDR3 is CAIRGSGQMNTEAFF. DNA of the CDR3: TGTGCCATCAGAGGGAGTGGACAGATGAACACTGAAGCTTTCTTT.

The V and J genes are TRBV4-2 and TRBJ2-3; TRBD2 aligns across 9 bases. This CDR3 spans 14 amino acids. Trimming took 3 bases from V and 4 from J; bases not matched to a gene: 2. Per the germline V gene, CDR1 is LGHNA and CDR2 is YNFKEQ. CDR3 DNA sequence: TGTGCCAGCAGCCACGGACTAGCGTCAGATACGCAGTATTTT. Translated, it gives CASSHGLASDTQYF.

The gene calls are TRBV27 and TRBJ2-7; 9 positions match TRBD1. The junction had 8 bases not matched to a gene; V was cut back by 6 bases and J by 5 bases. Per the germline V gene, CDR1 is MNHEY and CDR2 is SMNVEV (reference sequence). There are 14 residues in the CDR3. CDR3 nucleotide sequence: TGTGCCAGCAGACGTGACAGGGGGTTAAACGAGCAGTACTTC. It translates to CASRRDRGLNEQYF.

CDR3 sequence (DNA): TGTGCTAGTGGTTTTTTCATACAGGGGGACACCGGGGAGCTGTTTTTT. It yields the protein CASGFFIQGDTGELFF. The rearrangement links TRBV12-5 to TRBJ2-2, with TRBD1 matching 8 bases. This CDR3 has 16 residues. The J segment lost 3 bases and the V segment lost 3 bases, leaving 6 bases of the junction unmatched. Germline V gives CDR1 LGHNT, CDR2 FRNRAP.

This rearrangement joins TRBV1 to TRBJ2-6; TRBD2, the table's D call, lacks a check against the DNA. TRBV1 is listed as a pseudogene. CDR3 length: 17 amino acids. CDR3 DNA: TGCACCAGCAGCCAAGATTCGGGGTTGGCTGGGGCCAACGTCCTGACTTTC. Residues: CTSSQDSGLAGANVLTF.

V and J are TRBV18 and TRBJ2-7; 10 positions agree with TRBD1. The V segment lost 5 bases and the J segment 3 bases; nucleotides outside the gene matches: 7. Germline V gene sequence: CDR1 KGHSH, CDR2 LQKENI. CDR3 length: 15 residues. CDR3 nucleotide sequence: TGTGCCAGCTCAAGGGGACAGGGGCGATTCTACGAGCAGTACTTC. This codes for CASSRGQGRFYEQYF.

The chain uses TRBV11-2 and TRBJ1-6; 11 positions match TRBD1. The germline CDR1 and CDR2 sequences are SGHAT and FQNNGV. The trim removed 1 base at V and 13 bases at J, leaving 6 bases unmatched. The CDR3 spans 15 residues. The CDR3 DNA reads TGTGCCAGCAGCTTAGCCGGGACAGGGGGTTACCCCCTCCACTTT. Protein product: CASSLAGTGGYPLHF.

V is TRBV2 and J is TRBJ2-3, with 7 nucleotides matching TRBD1. J was trimmed by 0 bases and V by 6 bases; bases with no gene match: 9. Germline values: CDR1 SNHLY, CDR2 FYNNEI. CDR3 length: 16 amino acids. CDR3 nucleotide sequence: TGTGCCAGCAGACACGACAGGGTCTATAGCACAGATACGCAGTATTTT. Its translation: CASRHDRVYSTDTQYF.

The CDR3 DNA reads as TGTGCCAGTCGCGGTGAGCAGTTCTTC. Its protein is CASRGEQFF. This sequence joins TRBV19 and TRBJ2-1, with D unclear. The CDR3 runs to 9 residues. Between the trimmed V and J ends, which lost 8 bases and 9 bases, there was a span of 5 bases. CDR1 is LNHDA, CDR2 SQIVND, per germline (reference sequence). Full variable domain (outside the CDR3, taken from reference TRBV19 and TRBJ2-1): DGGITQSPKYLFRKEGQNVTLSCEQNLNHDAMYWYRQDPGQGLRLIYYSQIVNDFQKGDIAEGYSVSREKKESFPLTVTSAQKNPTAFYLCASRGEQFFGPGTRLTVL.

This clone was detected once. The V and J genes are TRBV10-3 and TRBJ2-5; 10 bases agree with TRBD1. J was trimmed by 1 base and V by 5 bases; bases with no gene match: 4. Germline assignment: CDR1 ENHRY and CDR2 SYGVKD. The CDR3 has 15 residues. The CDR3, as DNA: TGTGCCATCAGTCCGGGACAGGGGCGCCAAGAGACCCAGTACTTC. Encoded protein: CAISPGQGRQETQYF.

This clone appeared a few times. The chain employs TRBV7-2 and TRBJ2-5; TRBD2 aligns across 9 bases. Trimming removed 5 bases from V and 5 bases from J; junction bases left unmatched: 6. The CDR3 totals 14 residues. Germline V gives CDR1 SGHTA, CDR2 FQGNSA. The CDR3 region has the DNA TGTGCCAGCAGCCCGGGACTAGCACACGAGACCCAGTACTTC. Translating it yields CASSPGLAHETQYF.

This clone was detected only once. The chain is built from TRBV9 and TRBJ2-7; unclear D gene. The CDR3 is 14 amino acids. The germline V gene encodes CDR1 SGDLS and CDR2 YYNGEE. The V end lost 0 bases, the J end lost 1 base, and 8 bases lay between the germline ends. Here the CDR3 DNA reads TGTGCCAGCAGCGTAGCTTACAGTTCCTACGAGCAGTACTTC. This encodes CASSVAYSSYEQYF.

In DNA, the CDR3 is TGTGCCAGTAGTAGGGCCGGGGAGGGGGATGGCTACACCTTC. Protein product: CASSRAGEGDGYTF. The chain links TRBV19 to TRBJ1-2; perhaps TRBD1 as D (6 bases). Germline assignment: CDR1 LNHDA and CDR2 SQIVND (reference sequence). The CDR3 consists of 14 residues. V shed 4 bases and J shed 6 bases, with 15 bases lying between them.

The V and J genes are TRBV9 and TRBJ2-1; maybe TRBD1 (5 bases). V was shortened by 0 bases and J by 5 bases, with 15 bases between the two germline ends. The CDR3 consists of 16 residues. CDR1 and CDR2 from the germline V gene are SGDLS and YYNGEE. CDR3 bases: TGTGCCAGCAGCGTAGGAGACCGAGGACAAGACAATGAGCAGTTCTTC. Translation gives CASSVGDRGQDNEQFF. The complete variable domain, with remaining parts taken from reference TRBV9 and TRBJ2-1, reads DSGVTQTPKHLITATGQRVTLRCSPRSGDLSVYWYQQSLDQGLQFLIQYYNGEERAKGNILERFSAQQFPDLHSELNLSSLELGDSALYFCASSVGDRGQDNEQFFGPGTRLTVL.

This rearrangement joins TRBV7-9 to TRBJ2-7; D might be TRBD2 (6 bases). The V end was cut by 4 bases, the J end by 3 bases, with 19 bases between. The length of the CDR3 is 16 residues. Germline-derived CDR1 and CDR2 are SEHNR and FQNEAQ (reference sequence). The CDR3 DNA sequence: TGTGCCAGCAGCTCTGCCATAGCGGAGGGCAACTACGAGCAGTACTTC. Translation gives CASSSAIAEGNYEQYF.

This chain uses TRBV5-1 with TRBJ1-1; TRBD1 matches 7 bases. V lost 4 bases to trimming and J lost 0 bases; unmatched junction nucleotides: 9. CDR3 size: 16 residues. Germline CDR1 and CDR2: SGHRS and YFSETQ. For the CDR3, the DNA is TGCGCCAGCAGCCAACCCTTACAGGGGTTGAACACTGAAGCTTTCTTT. It translates to CASSQPLQGLNTEAFF. Filled out from reference TRBV5-1 and TRBJ1-1, the complete variable domain reads KAGVTQTPRYLIKTRGQQVTLSCSPISGHRSVSWYQQTPGQGLQFLFEYFSETQRNKGNFPGRFSGRQFSNSRSEMNVSTLELGDSALYLCASSQPLQGLNTEAFFGQGTRLTVV.